The text below deals with one T cell receptor beta chain. Profiled with immunoSEQ multiplex PCR; TCRdb holds only in-frame clones, not every one. Of about 55,000 clones in the sample, 95% to 97% were seen once. The sample belongs to a study of control samples from healthy donors and cancer patients. Looked up from germline, CDR1 is KGHSH and CDR2 is LQKENI. V lost 0 bases to trimming and J lost 2 bases; unmatched junction nucleotides: 4. The CDR3 is 16 residues long. This TCR came from a woman aged 18-29 years in good health. The sequencing sample was made of blood. V and J are TRBV18 and TRBJ1-2; the match to TRBD1 covers 9 bases. This CDR3 reads CASSPPGTGRNYGYTF. For the CDR3, the DNA is TGTGCCAGCTCACCACCAGGGACAGGGAGGAACTATGGCTACACCTTC.